This TCR beta chain is from a study of T-cell memory formation after mild COVID-19 (dated by TCRdb to about 2021). In the study overall: TCR sequence clusters from the two donors were found to be largely donor specific. In a couple of donors, T-cell clones that expanded and contracted after mild COVID-19 were tracked by sequencing TCRalpha and TCRbeta repertoires over time. The cohort comprised two young, previously healthy adult volunteers, one female and one male. Overall results and qualifications from the work: Balanced CD4/CD8 phenotypes were observed for clones contracting from day 15 to 85, whereas a bias towards CD4+ was observed for a second wave of clones expanding from day 15 to 37. The study included only a couple of mild cases, and larger cohorts that include severe cases with pre-infection samples were judged to be necessary. Whether the second-wave clones peaking on day 37 were SARS-CoV-2 specific was not confirmed. Contracting CD4+ clones appeared mostly in the CM and EM memory subsets, whereas CD8+ clones were enriched in EMRA. Some responding clones were detected in pre-infection memory, which suggested that pre-existing cross-reactive memory T cells had joined the SARS-CoV-2 response.

This clonotype was observed a handful of times. Its binding antigen is unknown. Base qualities are not provided; no much larger clone lies one nucleotide away. PBMCs were isolated by Ficoll-Paque density gradient centrifugation. CDR1 and CDR2 were assigned from the germline V gene as SGHRS and YFSETQ. Trimming leaves V shorter by 4 bases and J shorter by 4 bases, with the junction holding 9 bases beyond the gene matches. The CDR3 runs 15 residues from the cysteine to the phenylalanine. CDR3 DNA is the only sequence kept; it has 45 bases, read in frame from the first base. TCRdb names Illumina NovaSeq 6000 as the instrument used. Using 5'RACE with constant-segment primers, TCRalpha and TCRbeta cDNA libraries were constructed, with sample barcodes and unique molecular identifiers added in the process. Trizol reagent was used to extract RNA from every sample. Libraries were amplified in two PCR steps, with a second sample barcode and Illumina TruSeq adapters added in the second step. Sequencing of libraries was performed on an Illumina NovaSeq with 2 x 150 bp paired-end reads. The study's processing was this. Demultiplexing of reads and collapsing into UMI-guided consensus sequences were performed with migec v1.2.7. Using mixcr v2.1.11, UMI consensuses were aligned to TRA and TRB V and J templates and then assembled into clonotypes. Clonotypes were classified as expanded or contracted when called significant by both edgeR and NoisET, with noise models trained on biological replicates. For edgeR calls, the cutoffs were a false discovery rate-adjusted p below 0.01 and a log2 fold-change threshold of 1. As an exploratory analysis of dynamics, max-normalized trajectories of the 1000 most abundant clonotypes were examined by PCA with hierarchical clustering. Separately sequenced CD4+ and CD8+ repertoires were used to assign a CD4 or CD8 phenotype to each responding clone. TCRdb cleaned the public reads at Q25 with fastp, built clones with MiXCR and kept in-frame beta chains. Rows matching on CDR3 protein sequence are summarized as one entry with the most common DNA and genes. In this record, the V and J calls reflect TCRdb's handling and not the investigators' own analysis. The sample contains some 190,000 distinct CDR3 sequences, roughly 18% of them found a single time. Jointly, the top ten make up 2% to 3% of the sample.

The rearrangement combines TRBV5-1 with TRBJ1-2; 8 nucleotides in the junction match TRBD1. The sample consisted of PBMCs or a T cell subset sorted from them (not recorded which). The clonotype was recovered from an adult woman who had mild COVID-19 (a few samples of this study predate the infection). The sample titles of this study are shuffled in the database, so cell type and time point are left out; the donor was told from shared clones. The DNA sequence is given as TGCGCCAGCAGCCTAGTGACAGGGGCGGGCTATGGCTACACCTTC. This yields the protein CASSLVTGAGYGYTF.